This T cell receptor (beta chain) was retrieved from a study of cytomegalovirus exposure and HLA in healthy donors (dated by TCRdb to the late 2010s). For the study in its entirety: In an earlier analysis of fewer than 750 of the donors, 250 to 350 Gb of sequence data and some 120 million unique TCR beta sequences from roughly 190 million T cells were reported. The study aimed to test whether signatures of past pathogen exposure could be identified by cataloging public T cell receptors. HLA typing covered class I and class II loci at four-digit resolution. Roughly 5 DR-DQ haplotypes were handled as single units for association and clustering, since linkage in the cohort was strong. Alongside the repertoire data, information on donor age, sex, ethnicity and CMV serostatus was compiled. Approximately 300 gigabases of sequencing data and around 85 million unique TCR sequences made up an early release that covered approximately 700 HLA-typed donors. Rather than using new phenotypic data, the later analysis identified candidate immune exposures from TCR beta sequences and from how often those sequences occurred across donors. All discovery cohort repertoires had been generated using a single sequencing platform. The study combined high-throughput TCR immunosequencing, statistical association of individual TCRs with disease status, and machine learning to predict cytomegalovirus infection status. The study profiled the T cell repertoires of more than 500 subjects by immunosequencing and related them to cytomegalovirus serostatus. A later genetic analysis used genome-wide SNP genotypes for about three fifths of the 666 donors, treating that subset as a discovery cohort. To decide whether each TCR beta V gene segment behaved as functional or pseudogenic, an earlier analysis of fewer than 750 of the donors relied on high-throughput TCR beta sequencing. Among the approximately 400 genotyped donors, approximately 82% belonged to the genetic ancestry cluster associated with self-reported Caucasian donors. Among almost 400 genotyped donors of the cohort, an average of approximately 230,000 unique TCR beta nucleotide sequences were sequenced per donor, 15% to 20% of them non-productive. A separate validation cohort of 100 to 150 different subjects was used in addition to the roughly 620-subject first cohort. A later analysis re-analyzed previously published TCR beta repertoires from roughly 630 donors and added high-resolution HLA genotyping to study TCR occurrence patterns. Typing coverage varied by locus: roughly 629-640 donors for A, B, C, DRB1 and DQB1; about 520 for DQA1; 600 to 610 for DPA1; 400 to 480 for DPB1.

To prepare the library, the immunoSEQ multiplex PCR assay was applied. For the multiplex PCR, a mixture combining 60 forward primers for TCR Vbeta segments and 13 reverse primers for TCR Jbeta segments was used. The CDR3 region of rearranged TCR beta genes was amplified from genomic DNA with a multiplex PCR assay. The amplified TCR beta libraries were sequenced on the Illumina HiSeq System as 87-base-pair reads. As for how the authors treated the data: A later analysis tallied 75 million to 95 million unique TCR beta chains across the 666 repertoires, and about 10 million of those chains were shared by two or more donors. To remove PCR and sequencing errors, raw reads were error-corrected and collapsed into unique sequences using a nearest-neighbor algorithm that merged closely related sequences. CDR3 sequences were aligned to IMGT reference sequences to assign V, D and J gene segments. For a sequence to be retained, a match of at least six nucleotides was required to both a V gene segment and a J gene segment. Rearrangements were classified as productive when the CDR3 lacked stop codons and remained in frame with V and J, and all other rearrangements were classified as non-productive. Following IMGT convention, CDR3 was defined as the stretch from the second conserved V-encoded cysteine up to the conserved J-encoded phenylalanine. The earlier analysis of some 600 of the donors excluded sequences that lacked an unambiguous match to a single V gene segment. In an earlier analysis of approximately 590 of the donors, V segments were called functional above 56.7% productive rearrangements and were called segregating when the between-donor standard deviation exceeded 5%. A statistical classification framework was developed to diagnose cytomegalovirus status using the catalog of TCR beta chain sequences. A later analysis assigned V and J genes by comparing TCR nucleotide sequences with IMGT/GENE-DB human TR gene sequences. Using the TCRdist pipeline, a later analysis assigned CDR3 sequences along with most-parsimonious VDJ recombination scenarios. In a later analysis, every TCR beta chain was defined by the combination of its CDR3 amino acid sequence and its V-gene family, and reads without a unique V-gene family were dropped. In a later analysis, 500 to 700 highly shared, low-generation-probability nucleotide sequences were removed to address suspected cross-contamination and a sequencing artifact. For each public chain, a later analysis derived a clonal expansion index from normalized ranks of inferred template counts within each repertoire. Generation probabilities in a later analysis came from a VDJ recombination model fitted to out-of-frame rearrangements, and those results were checked against IGoR. Hypergeometric tests were used in a later analysis to score TCR-TCR, TCR-HLA and TCR-CMV co-occurrence, with a repertoire-size bias correction applied to the TCR pairs. In a later analysis, false discovery rates were estimated by permuting HLA or CMV assignments 20 times. In a later analysis, co-occurring TCRs were grouped with DBSCAN, and TCRdist sequence similarity was added when clustering was performed within HLA-allele-positive subsets. Co-occurrence clustering excluded repertoires with fewer than 30,000 or more than 120,000 public chains, plus five with anomalous nucleotide sharing. What TCRdb holds here is the immuneACCESS table cut down to in-frame rearrangements. Part of the clones is not present; checked against another copy, under half of the missing clones reflect an unresolved V gene, and the others are unexplained. For V, J and clone size, that table is used; D and trimming come from the DNA. The sample yields around 150,000 clones; around 81% were counted once. The ten top clones hold less than 3% of the sample.

In total, approximately 690 healthy bone marrow donors made up the cohort. At the time of sampling, every cohort member was nominally healthy, though immune exposures that went unrecorded were likely present. The donor tested CMV seronegative and was one of the 352 seronegative cohort members. Each donor provided a peripheral blood sample, and peripheral blood mononuclear cells were used for TCR beta sequencing. Genomic DNA extraction from the blood cell samples was performed with the Qiagen DNeasy Blood Extraction Kit. Points on this clone: Its antigen remains unidentified. Base quality data are lacking; no much larger clone is found one base away.

General findings and caveats noted by the study authors: At a false discovery rate of 0.05, a later analysis linked 16,951 TCR beta sequences to specific HLA alleles. Some IMGT-functional V segments, including TRBV6-2 and TRBV6-3, could not be told apart with the 87-base-pair reads, so those segments were excluded. The sequencing pipeline was judged likely to have produced a cluster of highly shared sequence variants as a technical artifact. A few of the identified cytomegalovirus-associated TCR beta chains were confirmed in vitro to be specific for cytomegalovirus antigens. V-gene and J-gene trimming of TCR beta chains was associated with a missense DCLRE1C variant in a later genetic analysis, and the association was replicated in an independent cohort. When HLA alleles, especially DR and DQ, strongly co-occurred, TCR associations were difficult to assign to individual alleles. Compared with the 666-donor mean, donors in an Asian-associated ancestry cluster had fewer N-insertions in productive TCRs, according to a later genetic analysis. The authors suggested that the approach could potentially be generalized to other disease states and immunological phenotypes. In this cohort, only TCR beta chains were sequenced, and detectable features were limited by the absence of alpha or paired-chain data. Across donors, most TCR sequences were observed very rarely, whereas some public TCRs were present in many individuals. In a later analysis, HLA-associated TCR beta chains were found to be more clonally expanded and to have lower generation probabilities than equally common non-associated chains. Cytomegalovirus status was reported to be diagnosed by the classifier with high specificity and sensitivity in both the original and validation cohorts. Roughly uniform sequencing depth across donors was assumed in presence/absence analyses, although this assumption may not hold. Correlated functional status among segregating V segments might reflect linkage disequilibrium, but an unknown experimental factor could not be ruled out. Because HLA typing was unavailable for some donors at each locus, only the typed subset was used in association tests. Because counts were too low, some 16 rarely observed V segments, including chromosome 9 orphons, were excluded from the earlier analysis of several hundred of the donors. A later analysis found that most CMV-associated TCR beta chains appeared HLA-restricted, with HLA associations seemingly driven largely by CMV exposure. Broadly in line with IMGT annotations, most TCR beta V segments showed up in productive rearrangements about 87% or about 30% of the time in an earlier analysis of under 700 of the donors. The only immune exposure information available for the cohort was CMV serostatus. In the study, 150 to 200 TCR beta chains were listed as associated with cytomegalovirus. A later analysis found that TCR association rates varied across HLA loci, with DRB1 alleles showing the most associated TCRs and HLA-C alleles the fewest. A later analysis reported that several top co-occurrence clusters appeared linked to parvovirus B19, influenza, CMV and Epstein-Barr virus. A further reported finding was that TCR beta sequences accurately predicted the HLA-A and HLA-B alleles for most subjects in the first cohort.

Measured from the cysteine to the phenylalanine, the CDR3 is 14 residues long. Only the CDR3 part of the read is kept: 42 bases, read in frame from the first base. Germline trimming amounts to 4 bases on V and 4 bases on J, with 4 as the count of junction bases outside the gene matches. CDR1 SGHKS and CDR2 YYEKEE were looked up in the germline V gene (reference sequence). This receptor chain uses TRBV5-5 and TRBJ2-7; a stretch of 11 junction bases matches TRBD1. This TCR came from a man aged 45-65 years in good health and CMV-seronegative. Sequencing was carried out using PBMCs. The CDR3 sequence is CASSPGTGGYEQYF. The nucleotide sequence reads TGTGCCAGCAGCCCCGGGACAGGGGGTTACGAGCAGTACTTC.